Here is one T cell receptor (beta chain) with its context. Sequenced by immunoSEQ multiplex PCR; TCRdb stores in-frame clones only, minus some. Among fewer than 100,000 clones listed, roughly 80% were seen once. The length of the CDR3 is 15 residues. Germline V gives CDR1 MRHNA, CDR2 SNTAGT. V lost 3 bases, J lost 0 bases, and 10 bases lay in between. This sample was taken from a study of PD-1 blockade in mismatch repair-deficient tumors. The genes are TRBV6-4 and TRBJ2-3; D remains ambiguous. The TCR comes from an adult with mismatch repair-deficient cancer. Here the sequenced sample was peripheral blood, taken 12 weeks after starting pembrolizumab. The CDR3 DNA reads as TGTGCCAGCAGTGAAGGTCGTACTAGCACAGATACGCAGTATTTT. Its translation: CASSEGRTSTDTQYF.